The 15 T cell receptor beta chains below come from one sample, sequenced in a study of T cell responses to AZD1222 COVID-19 vaccine. Produced via immunoSEQ multiplex PCR; TCRdb's table is partial and in-frame only. The data show 130,000 to 150,000 clones, with 85% to 95% seen just once and under 2% held by the top ten. This specimen consisted of peripheral blood, obtained on day 0 of AZD1222 vaccination. These receptors all stem from an adult in good health.

The rearrangement links TRBV16 to TRBJ2-7; 7 nucleotides match TRBD2. V lost 4 bases to trimming and J lost 5 bases; unmatched junction nucleotides: 8. Per germline, CDR1 KGHSY and CDR2 FQNENV. The CDR3 runs to 14 residues. CDR3 in amino acids: CASSPLGEGDEQYF. DNA for the CDR3: TGTGCCAGCAGCCCCCTCGGGGAGGGCGACGAGCAGTACTTC.

The chain carries TRBV5-5 and TRBJ2-3; possible D gene TRBD1, 5 bases. This CDR3 spans 20 amino acids. V lost 4 bases to trimming and J lost 5 bases, with 32 bases between them. The germline CDR1 and CDR2 sequences are SGHKS and YYEKEE (reference sequence). CDR3 in amino acids: CASSPPLEWVGRNQLDTQYF. As DNA, the CDR3 is TGTGCCAGCAGCCCCCCTCTTGAGTGGGTGGGGCGAAACCAACTAGATACGCAGTATTTT.

The chain employs TRBV19 and TRBJ1-5, with a tentative D call TRBD1 (5 bases). V was shortened by 6 bases and J by 7 bases, with 19 bases between the two germline ends. The CDR3 runs to 15 residues. Looked up from germline, CDR1 is LNHDA and CDR2 is SQIVND (reference sequence). The CDR3: CASSITAGTRQPQHF. CDR3 DNA: TGTGCCAGTAGCATTACCGCAGGGACTCGGCAGCCCCAGCATTTT.

V usage is TRBV6-1 and J usage is TRBJ1-4; D may be TRBD1 (5 bases). The CDR3 is 15 residues long. The germline CDR1 and CDR2 sequences are MNHNS and SASEGT. V lost 1 base and J 5 bases, leaving 11 bases between the germline ends. The CDR3: CASSEGVRVNEKLFF. The CDR3 DNA sequence: TGTGCCAGCAGTGAAGGTGTCAGGGTAAATGAAAAACTGTTTTTT.

This chain connects TRBV13 to TRBJ1-1, with D unresolved. Germline CDR1 reads PRHDT; CDR2 reads FYEKMQ (reference sequence). The CDR3 has 16 amino acids. The V gene lost 5 bases and the J gene lost 0 bases, with 16 bases spanning the gap. The CDR3: CASSHGAPTLNTEAFF. CDR3 bases: TGTGCCAGCAGCCATGGAGCACCAACCCTGAACACTGAAGCTTTCTTT.

V gene TRBV19 combines with J gene TRBJ2-7; 7 nucleotides agree with TRBD1. This CDR3 comprises 14 residues. The V segment lost 6 bases and the J segment 5 bases; nucleotides outside the gene matches: 10. The V gene's germline CDR1 is LNHDA and CDR2 SQIVND (reference sequence). In DNA form, the CDR3 reads TGTGCCAGTAGGAGGGACGACAGGGTCAACGAGCAGTACTTC. This gives the protein CASRRDDRVNEQYF.

The V call is TRBV18, the J call TRBJ1-1; TRBD1 might be the D (5 bases). The germline CDR1 and CDR2 sequences are KGHSH and LQKENI. The ends were cut back, 3 bases at V and 1 base at J, with 12 bases in the middle. CDR3 length equals 15 residues. The CDR3 nucleotides are TGTGCCAGCTCACCTTCCGGGAGGGGGAACACTGAAGCTTTCTTT. Amino acids: CASSPSGRGNTEAFF.

The chain has TRBV24-1 and TRBJ2-4; no reliable D call. CDR1 and CDR2 (germline): KGHDR, SFDVKD. V dropped 5 bases and J dropped 8 bases, with 21 bases sitting between them. The CDR3 is made up of 16 amino acids. CDR3 DNA sequence: TGTGCCACCAGTGGCGCCTCCGGGCCTGAGGCGGACATTCAGTACTTC. Translated: CATSGASGPEADIQYF.

V gene TRBV6-5 combines with J gene TRBJ1-5, with a weak D call TRBD1 (5 bases). The CDR3 has 15 amino acids. The V end was cut by 6 bases, the J end by 0 bases, with 12 bases between. Germline CDR1 and CDR2: MNHEY and SVGAGI. CDR3 bases: TGTGCCAGCAGGTCCACAGGTTTTAGCAATCAGCCCCAGCATTTT. Residues: CASRSTGFSNQPQHF.

The V and J genes are TRBV4-2 and TRBJ2-7, with D maybe TRBD1 (5 bases). There are 15 residues in the CDR3. Germline CDR1 and CDR2: LGHNA and YNFKEQ. V gave up 5 bases and J gave up 0 bases, with 14 bases separating them. CDR3 in amino acids: CASSYTTVSSYEQYF. DNA for the CDR3: TGTGCCAGCAGCTACACGACAGTGAGCTCCTACGAGCAGTACTTC.

V is TRBV11-3 and J is TRBJ2-3; D ambiguous. This CDR3 has 16 amino acids. V was cut by 4 bases and J by 6 bases, with 20 bases left in between. Germline CDR1 is SGHNT and CDR2 is YENEEA. The CDR3 nucleotides read TGTGCCAGCAGCTCGCAAACCAGTATCCCATCGGATACGCAGTATTTT. Translated, it gives CASSSQTSIPSDTQYF. The entire variable domain, with the rest obtained from reference TRBV11-3 and TRBJ2-3, is as follows: EAGVVQSPRYKIIEKKQPVAFWCNPISGHNTLYWYLQNLGQGPELLIRYENEEAVDDSQLPKDRFSAERLKGVDSTLKIQPAELGDSAVYLCASSSQTSIPSDTQYFGPGTRLTVL.

The chain employs TRBV2 and TRBJ2-1, with D maybe TRBD2 (5 bases). The CDR3 is 13 residues long. Germline loops: CDR1 SNHLY, CDR2 FYNNEI. The V gene lost 4 bases and the J gene lost 6 bases, with 10 bases spanning the gap. DNA of the CDR3: TGTGCCAGCAGTGTAGCGACCGTCAATGAGCAGTTCTTC. Protein product: CASSVATVNEQFF.

The chain has TRBV4-1 and TRBJ1-1, with 10 nucleotides matching TRBD1. Germline CDR1 is MGHRA and CDR2 is YSYEKL. The CDR3 has 17 residues. Trimming removed 1 base from V and 7 bases from J; junction bases left unmatched: 12. CDR3: CASSQGLRTGGSGEAFF. CDR3 DNA sequence: TGCGCCAGCAGCCAAGGTCTAAGGACAGGGGGTTCGGGTGAAGCTTTCTTT.

The chain employs TRBV27 and TRBJ1-5, with D unresolved. Trimming stripped 10 bases from V and 0 bases from J, with 10 bases between. The CDR3 covers 13 residues. Germline-derived CDR1 and CDR2 are MNHEY and SMNVEV (reference sequence). CDR3 bases: TGTGCCACCCTCCGGGATAGCAATCAGCCCCAGCATTTT. Translation: CATLRDSNQPQHF.

The V gene is TRBV11-1, the J gene TRBJ1-1; unclear D gene. Germline CDR1 is SGHAT and CDR2 is FQDESV (reference sequence). Trimming removed 5 bases from V and 3 bases from J, with 16 bases in between. CDR3 length equals 15 residues. The CDR3 is CASSPRPGSDTEAFF. In DNA form, the CDR3 reads TGTGCCAGCAGCCCACGACCGGGAAGTGACACTGAAGCTTTCTTT.